The clone carrying this T cell receptor beta chain showed up just a few times. TCRdb re-derived calls from the 5' RACE reads in MiXCR, one entry per CDR3 protein. This sample has 700,000 to 950,000 distinct CDR3 sequences, with roughly an eighth found just once. Germline trimming cut 0 bases from V and 8 bases from J; bases unmatched to any gene: 8. CDR1 MGHRA and CDR2 YSYEKL come from the germline V gene. The CDR3 runs to 16 residues. The entry originates in a study of identical twins. This sample was shared with a second study, whose subject was yellow fever vaccine responses in identical twins.

Specimen: PBMCs. This chain connects TRBV4-1 to TRBJ2-1; 9 bases agree with TRBD1. The sequence derives from a woman under 30 in good health. CDR3 amino acids: CASSQEEATGGDEQFF. In nucleotides, the CDR3 is TGCGCCAGCAGCCAAGAAGAAGCAACAGGGGGCGATGAGCAGTTCTTC.